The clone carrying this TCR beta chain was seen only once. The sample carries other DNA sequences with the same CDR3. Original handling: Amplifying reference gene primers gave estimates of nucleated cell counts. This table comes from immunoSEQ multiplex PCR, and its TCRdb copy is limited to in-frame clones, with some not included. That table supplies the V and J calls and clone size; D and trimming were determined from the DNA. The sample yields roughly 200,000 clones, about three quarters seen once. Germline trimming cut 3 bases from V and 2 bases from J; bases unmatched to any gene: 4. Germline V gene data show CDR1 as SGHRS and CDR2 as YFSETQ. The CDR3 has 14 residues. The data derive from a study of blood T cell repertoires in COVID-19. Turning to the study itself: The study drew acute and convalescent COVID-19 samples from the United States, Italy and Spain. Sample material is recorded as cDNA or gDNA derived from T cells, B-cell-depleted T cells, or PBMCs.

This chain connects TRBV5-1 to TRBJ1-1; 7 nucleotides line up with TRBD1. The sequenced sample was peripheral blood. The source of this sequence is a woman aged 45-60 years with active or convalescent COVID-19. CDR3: CASSSTGTNTEAFF. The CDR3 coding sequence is TGCGCCAGCAGCTCGACAGGGACCAACACTGAAGCTTTCTTT. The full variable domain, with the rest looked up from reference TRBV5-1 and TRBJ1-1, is KAGVTQTPRYLIKTRGQQVTLSCSPISGHRSVSWYQQTPGQGLQFLFEYFSETQRNKGNFPGRFSGRQFSNSRSEMNVSTLELGDSALYLCASSSTGTNTEAFFGQGTRLTVV.